Listed below are T cell receptor beta chains from one sample, sequenced in a study of T cells in Graves' hyperthyroidism and ophthalmopathy. TCRdb re-derived calls from the multiplex PCR reads in MiXCR, one entry per CDR3 protein. Of about 480,000 distinct CDR3 sequences in the sample, about 22% were seen once. Input material: blood. Receptors originate from a woman between 65 and 79 years old with Graves' ophthalmopathy. Each CDR3 is given with its conserved first and last residue. A D gene is named only where the DNA matches it firmly. Clone size, where shown, is once, few, many, or a class for clones that have expanded.

v_call	d_call	clone_size	j_call	cdr3_nt	cdr3_aa
TRBV10-3	TRBD2	NA	TRBJ2-7	TGTGCCATCAGTGGCCCTAGCGGGAGGGTCGACGAGCAGTACTTC	CAISGPSGRVDEQYF
TRBV5-8	NA	NA	TRBJ1-1	TGTGCCAGCAGATTTCAGCTCCTGAACACTGAAGCTTTCTTT	CASRFQLLNTEAFF
TRBV28	TRBD2	many	TRBJ2-7	TGTGCCAGCAGTTTAGCCGGGACTAGGAACCACGAGCAGTACTTC	CASSLAGTRNHEQYF
TRBV6-1	NA	few	TRBJ1-2	TGTGCCAGCAGCTCCCGAACAGCTGCCTTATACTATGGCTACACCTTC	CASSSRTAALYYGYTF
TRBV3-1	NA	NA	TRBJ1-2	TGTGCCAGCAGCCAAAGGGGACTTTATGGCTACACCTTC	CASSQRGLYGYTF
TRBV7-8	TRBD1	few	TRBJ1-5	TGTGCCAGCAGCTTAGTAGCGGGACAGGGGAGAGATCAGCCCCAGCATTTT	CASSLVAGQGRDQPQHF
TRBV6-1	TRBD1	NA	TRBJ1-1	TGTGCCAGCAGGGCCGACAGGGGAGGCACTGAAGCTTTCTTT	CASRADRGGTEAFF
TRBV30	NA	NA	TRBJ1-1	TGTGCCTGGGCAACAGGTTCGAACACTGAAGCTTTCTTT	CAWATGSNTEAFF
TRBV19	TRBD1	NA	TRBJ2-7	TGTGCCAGTAGGCCAAATTCAGGGGGAGCCTACGAGCAGTACTTC	CASRPNSGGAYEQYF
TRBV6-2/TRBV6-3	NA	NA	TRBJ2-7	TGTGCCAGCAGTTACGCCGGGCAGCGTCTCTCCTACGAGCAGTACTTC	CASSYAGQRLSYEQYF
TRBV7-9	NA	NA	TRBJ2-7	TGTGCCAGCAGCGCAGGGGAACGCTACGAGCAGTACTTC	CASSAGERYEQYF
TRBV5-1	NA	NA	TRBJ2-3	TGCGCCAGCAGCATCAACACAGATACGCAGTATTTT	CASSINTDTQYF
TRBV20-1	NA	few	TRBJ1-5	TGCAGTGCTAGGGGGCGGGGGCAGCCCCAGCATTTT	CSARGRGQPQHF
TRBV2	TRBD1	NA	TRBJ1-4	TGTGCCACCAACGGACAGGGATCAGAAAAACTGTTTTTT	CATNGQGSEKLFF
TRBV30	NA	NA	TRBJ1-1	TGTGCCTGGAGTTCCCAGCTGAACACTGAAGCTTTCTTT	CAWSSQLNTEAFF
TRBV7-2	TRBD2	many	TRBJ2-1	TGTGCCAGCAGCTCGGGACTAGCGGGAGGAGATGAGCAGTTCTTC	CASSSGLAGGDEQFF
TRBV10-1	NA	NA	TRBJ2-7	TGCGCCAGCAGTGAGTCCGGTTCCTACGAGCAGTACTTC	CASSESGSYEQYF
TRBV28	NA	few	TRBJ2-1	TGTGCCAGCAGTTTCTTAGGAGCCACAGTCTCCTACAATGAGCAGTTCTTC	CASSFLGATVSYNEQFF
TRBV30	TRBD2	NA	TRBJ2-1	TGTGCTCGTGGGGAGGGGTTGGGTGAGCAGTTCTTC	CARGEGLGEQFF
TRBV5-1	NA	many	TRBJ1-1	TGCGCCAGCAGCTTGGCCGGGAGGTCCAAGGCTTTCTTT	CASSLAGRSKAFF
TRBV28	NA	NA	TRBJ2-4	TGTGCCAGCAGTGCTCGGGACATACAGTACTTC	CASSARDIQYF
TRBV7-8	NA	few	TRBJ2-3	TGTGCCAGCAGCTTAGATCAGGGTCGGACAGATACGCAGTATTTT	CASSLDQGRTDTQYF
TRBV29-1	NA	few	TRBJ2-7	TGCAGCGTTCAGGAGGCCCCCTCCTACGAGCAGTACTTC	CSVQEAPSYEQYF
TRBV7-6	NA	few	TRBJ1-3	TGTGCCAGCAGCCGCAACTCAGGGGCGGGAAACACCATATATTTT	CASSRNSGAGNTIYF
TRBV11-3	NA	NA	TRBJ2-1	TGTGCCAGCAGCGCAGGCCCGACTGGGTACAATGAGCAGTTCTTC	CASSAGPTGYNEQFF
TRBV19	NA	NA	TRBJ2-5	TGTGCCAGTAGTGGGATGCAGGCAATCCAAGAGACCCAGTACTTC	CASSGMQAIQETQYF
TRBV3-1	NA	NA	TRBJ1-5	TGTGCCAGCAGCCAAGAAGGGCGGAGCAATCAGCCCCAGCATTTT	CASSQEGRSNQPQHF
TRBV7-9	NA	NA	TRBJ2-2	TGTGCCAGCAGCTTAGTCGGAAAGGAACTTAACACCGGGGAGCTGTTTTTT	CASSLVGKELNTGELFF
TRBV2	TRBD1	many	TRBJ1-2	TGTGCCAGCAGGATCGGGACAGGAAACCCCTATGGCTACACCTTC	CASRIGTGNPYGYTF
TRBV11-2	TRBD1	many	TRBJ1-1	TGTGCCAGCAGCTTAGTGTCAGGGGGGACCCTGAACACTGAAGCTTTCTTT	CASSLVSGGTLNTEAFF
TRBV28	TRBD1	many	TRBJ1-2	TGTGCCAGCGTCAGGGGGCGAGGCTACACCTTC	CASVRGRGYTF
TRBV2	TRBD1	NA	TRBJ2-2	TGTGCCAGCGGAAGGACAGGGCAAAACACCGGGGAGCTGTTTTTT	CASGRTGQNTGELFF
TRBV6-1	NA	NA	TRBJ2-4	TGTGCCAGCAGTGAACCAGGGGCCAAAAACATTCAGTACTTC	CASSEPGAKNIQYF
TRBV4-2	NA	few	TRBJ2-5	TGTGCCAGCAGCCAAGAATGGAACAGCCAAGAGACCCAGTACTTC	CASSQEWNSQETQYF
TRBV5-4	NA	once	TRBJ2-3	TGTGCCAGCAGAAACGGACAGATCACAGATACGCAGTATTTT	CASRNGQITDTQYF
TRBV5-1	NA	NA	TRBJ2-7	TGCGCCAGCAGCTTGGACGACGGAATCTACGAGCAGTACTTC	CASSLDDGIYEQYF
TRBV6-1	TRBD1	many	TRBJ2-7	TGTGCCAGCACCGGGACAGGGTCCTACGAGCAGTACTTC	CASTGTGSYEQYF
TRBV3-1	TRBD2	NA	TRBJ2-1	TGTGCCAGCAGCCCCCTGGGTAGCGGGAGGTACAATGAGCAGTTCTTC	CASSPLGSGRYNEQFF
TRBV20-1	TRBD1	few	TRBJ1-5	TGCAGTGCTAGAGATGACAGGGGACTCAATCAGCCCCAGCATTTT	CSARDDRGLNQPQHF
TRBV15	NA	few	TRBJ1-2	TGTGCCACCAGCAGAGACAGGGTTTATGGCTACACCTTC	CATSRDRVYGYTF
TRBV25-1	NA	few	TRBJ2-1	TGTGCCAGCAGTGAATCAGGGCTAGCCACCTACAATGAGCAGTTCTTC	CASSESGLATYNEQFF
TRBV12-3/TRBV12-4	TRBD1	many	TRBJ1-2	TGTGCCAGCAGCCCTGGACAGGTCTATGGCTACACCTTC	CASSPGQVYGYTF
TRBV27	NA	NA	TRBJ2-3	TGTGCCAGCAGTTTAACCAGGGTCCACACAGATACGCAGTATTTT	CASSLTRVHTDTQYF
TRBV6-2/TRBV6-3	NA	few	TRBJ2-7	TGTGCCAGCAGTTATGAACCCGGCAGCAGCGAGCAGTACTTC	CASSYEPGSSEQYF
TRBV12-3/TRBV12-4	NA	NA	TRBJ2-1	TGTGCCAGCAGTTCTACGGACAATGAGCAGTTCTTC	CASSSTDNEQFF
TRBV7-2	NA	many	TRBJ1-5	TGTGCCAGCAGCTTAGAGGTCAATCAGCCCCAGCATTTT	CASSLEVNQPQHF
TRBV12-3/TRBV12-4	NA	NA	TRBJ1-3	TGTGCCAGCAGTTTAGGGACCCCACAGAGCTCTGGAAACACCATATATTTT	CASSLGTPQSSGNTIYF
TRBV11-3	TRBD2	many	TRBJ2-1	TGTGCCAGCAGCTTTAGCGGGAGTTGGAATGAGCAGTTCTTC	CASSFSGSWNEQFF
TRBV20-1	NA	few	TRBJ2-1	TGCAGTGGAAGCCGGAGAGGGTCCTACAATGAGCAGTTCTTC	CSGSRRGSYNEQFF
TRBV20-1	TRBD2	NA	TRBJ2-3	TGCAGTGCTAGAGACGTAGCGGGAGTAGGTAGACCAGATACGCAGTATTTT	CSARDVAGVGRPDTQYF
TRBV30	NA	NA	TRBJ2-3	TGTGCCTGGATGCTGAGGCTCGGGGGAGATACGCAGTATTTT	CAWMLRLGGDTQYF
TRBV7-9	NA	NA	TRBJ1-2	TGTGCCAGCAGCTTAGGGCCAGTCTATGGCTACACCTTC	CASSLGPVYGYTF
TRBV2	NA	NA	TRBJ2-1	TGTGCCAGCATACCCAGTGGGGCCAATGAGCAGTTCTTC	CASIPSGANEQFF
TRBV6-1	NA	NA	TRBJ1-1	TGCGCCAGCAGTGAGCTTCGGGCGGGAGCGAGGAACACTGAAGCTTTCTTT	CASSELRAGARNTEAFF